The 7 T cell receptor beta chains given below trace back to one sample, sequenced in a study of patients and donors after allogeneic stem cell transplantation. Each CDR3 protein is one row after TCRdb ran MiXCR on the RT-PCR reads. Of approximately 88,000 distinct CDR3 sequences detected, 4.5% to 5% appear once; the ten largest clones hold 2.6%. Sequenced material: blood, either unsorted or a sorted T cell fraction (not recorded which). The receptor set was obtained from a human donor who was either an allogeneic HSCT recipient or a stem cell or donor lymphocyte infusion donor (not recorded which). It is not recorded whose cells these are; they may come from a transplant donor.

This clonotype appeared many times. This chain uses TRBV9 with TRBJ1-6; D possibly corresponds to TRBD1 (6 bases). CDR3 length: 16 residues. The V end lost 4 bases, the J end lost 5 bases, and 16 bases lay between the germline ends. Germline lookup yields CDR1 SGDLS and CDR2 YYNGEE. CDR3: CASSQGWGSDNSPLHF. The CDR3 DNA reads as TGTGCCAGCAGCCAGGGGTGGGGGTCCGATAATTCACCCCTCCACTTT.

This clonotype occurred many times. This sequence joins TRBV9 and TRBJ1-6; the D gene is possibly TRBD1 (5 bases). Trimming shortened V by 0 bases and J by 8 bases, and 12 bases separated the two germline ends. In germline, CDR1 is SGDLS, CDR2 YYNGEE. CDR3 length: 15 amino acids. The CDR3 DNA follows: TGTGCCAGCAGCGTAGGTGGAGGGGTTGATTCACCCCTCCACTTT. It codes for CASSVGGGVDSPLHF. Full variable domain (missing parts from reference TRBV9 and TRBJ1-6): DSGVTQTPKHLITATGQRVTLRCSPRSGDLSVYWYQQSLDQGLQFLIQYYNGEERAKGNILERFSAQQFPDLHSELNLSSLELGDSALYFCASSVGGGVDSPLHFGNGTRLTVT.

There are many counts of this clonotype. The chain joins TRBV30 to TRBJ1-6; a weak D match, TRBD1 (6 bases). Trimming removed 1 base at V and 5 bases at J, with 15 bases between. CDR3 length: 16 amino acids. Germline V CDR1 and CDR2: GTSNPN, SVGIG (reference sequence). The CDR3 protein is CAWSATRRGDNSPLHF. CDR3 in DNA: TGTGCCTGGAGTGCGACCCGGAGGGGGGATAATTCACCCCTCCACTTT.

This clonotype has a count of ten or more. The chain uses TRBV11-2 and TRBJ2-3, with D unresolved. V was shortened by 0 bases and J by 2 bases, with 3 bases between the two germline ends. There are 13 residues in the CDR3. CDR1 is SGHAT and CDR2 is FQNNGV in the germline V gene. The CDR3 region has the DNA TGTGCCAGCAGCTTAGAGGTCACAGATACGCAGTATTTT. Translated: CASSLEVTDTQYF. The variable domain in full, with the rest retrieved from reference TRBV11-2 and TRBJ2-3, is EAGVAQSPRYKIIEKRQSVAFWCNPISGHATLYWYQQILGQGPKLLIQFQNNGVVDDSQLPKDRFSAERLKGVDSTLKIQPAKLEDSAVYLCASSLEVTDTQYFGPGTRLTVL.

This clonotype was counted at least ten times. The chain recombines TRBV14 with TRBJ1-2; D may be TRBD1 (6 bases). From germline, CDR1 is SGHDN and CDR2 FVKESK. This CDR3 is built from 15 residues. With 1 base removed from V and 10 bases from J, the gap between germline ends came to 19 bases. The CDR3 region is CASSQALGPGALYTF. CDR3 in DNA: TGTGCCAGCAGCCAAGCCTTAGGACCAGGGGCCCTCTACACCTTC.

This clonotype was counted ten times or more. The gene calls are TRBV6-1 and TRBJ2-5; D gene unclear. Trimming pared 4 bases from V and 0 bases from J, leaving 6 bases between. This CDR3 has 13 amino acids. CDR1 is MNHNS, CDR2 SASEGT, per germline. The chain's CDR3 is CASSVDYQETQYF. Written as DNA, the CDR3 is TGTGCCAGCAGTGTCGATTACCAAGAGACCCAGTACTTC.

This clonotype was picked up a small number of times. This sequence joins TRBV6-1 and TRBJ2-1; D may be TRBD1 (6 bases). The CDR3 spans 14 residues. Germline values: CDR1 MNHNS, CDR2 SASEGT. Trimming left V 2 bases short and J 8 bases short, with 13 bases between. Here the CDR3 reads CASSELGQGYEQFF. DNA for the CDR3: TGTGCCAGCAGTGAATTAGGGCAGGGGTATGAGCAGTTCTTC.